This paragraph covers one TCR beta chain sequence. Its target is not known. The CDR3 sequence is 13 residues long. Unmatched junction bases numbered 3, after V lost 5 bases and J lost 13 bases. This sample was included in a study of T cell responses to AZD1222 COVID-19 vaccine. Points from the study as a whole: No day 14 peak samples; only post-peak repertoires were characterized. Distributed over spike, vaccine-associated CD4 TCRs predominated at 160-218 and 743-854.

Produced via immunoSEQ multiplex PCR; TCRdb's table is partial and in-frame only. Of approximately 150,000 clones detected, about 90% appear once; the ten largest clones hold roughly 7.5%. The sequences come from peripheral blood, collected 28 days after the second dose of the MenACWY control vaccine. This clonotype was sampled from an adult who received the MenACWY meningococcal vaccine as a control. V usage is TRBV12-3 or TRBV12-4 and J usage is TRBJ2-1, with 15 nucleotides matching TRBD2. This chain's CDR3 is CASSRTSGGVQFF. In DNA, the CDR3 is TGTGCCAGCAGTCGGACTAGCGGGGGGGTTCAGTTCTTC.